This T cell receptor beta chain was captured in a study of identical twins. Study results and limitations: In cord blood, abundant beta clonotypes had fewer insertions; memory showed no trend. Recombination models fit unrelated individuals' TCR alpha sharing but underestimated twins'.

CDR1 and CDR2 from the germline V gene are MDHEN and SYDVKM. The V segment lost 2 bases and the J segment 3 bases; nucleotides outside the gene matches: 14. The CDR3 covers 20 residues. This clonotype has a handful of counts. Antigen: not known. A single record per CDR3 protein comes from TCRdb applying MiXCR to the 5' RACE reads. The sample yields 400,000 to 500,000 distinct CDR3 sequences, around an eighth seen once. These data are also associated with another study on yellow fever vaccine responses in identical twins.

Sequencing input: CD4+ T cells sorted from blood. The chain uses TRBV28 and TRBJ2-4, with 12 bases fitting TRBD2. This sequence was found in a woman aged 18-29 years in good health. The CDR3 coding sequence is TGTGCCAGCAGTTTAATACTAGCGGGAGGCGGGGGGAAGGGCAAAAACATTCAGTACTTC. Translation gives CASSLILAGGGGKGKNIQYF.